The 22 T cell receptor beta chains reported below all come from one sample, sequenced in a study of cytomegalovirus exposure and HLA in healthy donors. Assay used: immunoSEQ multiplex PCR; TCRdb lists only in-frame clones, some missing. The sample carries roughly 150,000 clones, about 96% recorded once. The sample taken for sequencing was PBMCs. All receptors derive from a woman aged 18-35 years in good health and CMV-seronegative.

This chain's CDR3 is CASSSRAGGQETQYF. CDR3 nucleotide sequence: TGTGCCAGCAGCTCCCGGGCGGGGGGACAAGAGACCCAGTACTTC. V gene TRBV11-2 combines with J gene TRBJ2-5, with 8 positions matching TRBD2. The CDR3 is 15 amino acids. Trimming at V came to 4 bases and at J to 2 bases, leaving 6 bases not matched to a gene. The germline V gene encodes CDR1 SGHAT and CDR2 FQNNGV.

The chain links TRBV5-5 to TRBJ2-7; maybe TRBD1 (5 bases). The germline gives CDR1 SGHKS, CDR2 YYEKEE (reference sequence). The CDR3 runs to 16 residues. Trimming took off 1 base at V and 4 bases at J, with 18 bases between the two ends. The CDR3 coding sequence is TGTGCCAGCAGCTTGAGCACTGACAGTCCGAGGTACGAGCAGTACTTC. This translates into CASSLSTDSPRYEQYF.

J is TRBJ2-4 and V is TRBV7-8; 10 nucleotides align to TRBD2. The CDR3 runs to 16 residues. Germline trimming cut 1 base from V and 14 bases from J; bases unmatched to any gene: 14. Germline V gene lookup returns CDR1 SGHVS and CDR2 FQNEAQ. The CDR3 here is CASSLGQGSGGRVEYF. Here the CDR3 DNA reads TGTGCCAGCAGCTTAGGCCAGGGTAGCGGGGGGCGGGTCGAGTACTTC.

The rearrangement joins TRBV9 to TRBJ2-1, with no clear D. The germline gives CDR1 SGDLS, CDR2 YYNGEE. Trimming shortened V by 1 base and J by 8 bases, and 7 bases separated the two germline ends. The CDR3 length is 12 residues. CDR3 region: CASSVQFDEQFF. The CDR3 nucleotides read TGTGCCAGCAGCGTACAGTTCGATGAGCAGTTCTTC.

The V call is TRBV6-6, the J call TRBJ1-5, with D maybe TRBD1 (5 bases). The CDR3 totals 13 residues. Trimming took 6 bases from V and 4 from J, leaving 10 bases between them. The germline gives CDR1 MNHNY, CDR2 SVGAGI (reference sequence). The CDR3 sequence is CASSRQLNQPQHF. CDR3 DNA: TGTGCCAGCAGCAGACAGCTTAATCAGCCCCAGCATTTT.

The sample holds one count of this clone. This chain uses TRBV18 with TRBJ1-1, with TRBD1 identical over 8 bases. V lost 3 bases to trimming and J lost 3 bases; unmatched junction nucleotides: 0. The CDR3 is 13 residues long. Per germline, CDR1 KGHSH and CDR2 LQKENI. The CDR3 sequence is CASSPDRDTEAFF. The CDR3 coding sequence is TGTGCCAGCTCACCGGACAGGGACACTGAAGCTTTCTTT.

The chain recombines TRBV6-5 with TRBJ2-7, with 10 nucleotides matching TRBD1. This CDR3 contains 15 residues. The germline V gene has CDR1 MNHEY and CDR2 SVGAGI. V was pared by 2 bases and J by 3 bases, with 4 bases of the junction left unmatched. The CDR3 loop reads CASSYDRDRGYEQYF. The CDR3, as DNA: TGTGCCAGCAGTTACGATAGGGACAGGGGCTACGAGCAGTACTTC.

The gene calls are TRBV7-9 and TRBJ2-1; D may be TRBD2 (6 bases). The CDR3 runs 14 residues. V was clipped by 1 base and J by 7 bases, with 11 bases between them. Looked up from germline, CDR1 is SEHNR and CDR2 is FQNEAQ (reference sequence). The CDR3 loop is CASSLVASVNEQFF. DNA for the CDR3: TGTGCCAGCAGCTTAGTAGCTAGCGTGAATGAGCAGTTCTTC.

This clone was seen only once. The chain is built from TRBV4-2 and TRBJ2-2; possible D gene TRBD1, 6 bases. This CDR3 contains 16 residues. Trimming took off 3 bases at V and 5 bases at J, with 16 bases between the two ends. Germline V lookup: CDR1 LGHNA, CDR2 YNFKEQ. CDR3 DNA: TGTGCCAGCAGCCAGGAATGGAAAGGGGGAACCGGGGAGCTGTTTTTT. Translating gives CASSQEWKGGTGELFF.

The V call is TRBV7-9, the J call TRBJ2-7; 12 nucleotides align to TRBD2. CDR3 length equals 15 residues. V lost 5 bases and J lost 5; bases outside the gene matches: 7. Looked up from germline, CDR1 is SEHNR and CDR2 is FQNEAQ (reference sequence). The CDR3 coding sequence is TGTGCCAGCAGCCAGTGGACTAGCGGGGAACACGAGCAGTACTTC. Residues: CASSQWTSGEHEQYF.

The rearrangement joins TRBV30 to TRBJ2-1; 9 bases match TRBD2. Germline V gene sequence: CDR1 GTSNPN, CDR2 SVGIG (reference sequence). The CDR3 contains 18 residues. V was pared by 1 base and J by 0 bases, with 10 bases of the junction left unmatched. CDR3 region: CAWSGLAVKPNSYNEQFF. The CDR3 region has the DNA TGTGCCTGGAGTGGACTAGCGGTCAAACCGAACTCCTACAATGAGCAGTTCTTC. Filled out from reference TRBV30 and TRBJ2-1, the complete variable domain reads SQTIHQWPATLVQPVGSPLSLECTVEGTSNPNLYWYRQAAGRGLQLLFYSVGIGQISSEVPQNLSASRPQDRQFILSSKKLLLSDSGFYLCAWSGLAVKPNSYNEQFFGPGTRLTVL.

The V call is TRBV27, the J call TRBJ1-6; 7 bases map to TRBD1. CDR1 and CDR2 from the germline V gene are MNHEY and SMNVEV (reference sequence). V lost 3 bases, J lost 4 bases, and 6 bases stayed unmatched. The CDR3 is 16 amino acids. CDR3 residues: CASSFEGALYNSPLHF. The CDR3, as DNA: TGTGCCAGCAGTTTCGAGGGGGCGTTGTATAATTCACCCCTCCACTTT.

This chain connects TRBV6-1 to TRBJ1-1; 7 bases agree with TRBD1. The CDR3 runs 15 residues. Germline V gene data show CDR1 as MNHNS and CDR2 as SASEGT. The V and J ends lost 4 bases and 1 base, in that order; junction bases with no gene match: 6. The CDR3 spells CASSGQGLGNTEAFF. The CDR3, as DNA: TGTGCCAGCAGTGGACAGGGCCTAGGGAACACTGAAGCTTTCTTT.

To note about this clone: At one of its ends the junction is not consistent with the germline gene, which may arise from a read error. Written as DNA, the CDR3 is TGTGCCAGCAGCCGGTCGACAGGGGCTAACGAAAAACTGTTTTTT. It yields the protein CASSRSTGANEKLFF. The chain couples TRBV7-2 to TRBJ1-4; 8 nucleotides agree with TRBD1. The CDR3 is 15 amino acids. The germline CDR1 and CDR2 sequences are SGHTA and FQGNSA.

This chain's CDR3 is CASSSEGGGTYNEQFF. The DNA of the CDR3 is TGTGCCAGCAGCTCTGAGGGGGGGGGTACGTACAATGAGCAGTTCTTC. The V call is TRBV7-8, the J call TRBJ2-1, with a possible D match to TRBD2 (7 bases). The CDR3 runs 16 residues. Germline V gene sequence: CDR1 SGHVS, CDR2 FQNEAQ. V was trimmed by 4 bases and J by 4 bases, leaving 17 bases between them. Variable domain in full (rest from reference TRBV7-8 and TRBJ2-1): GAGVSQSPRYKVAKRGQDVALRCDPISGHVSLFWYQQALGQGPEFLTYFQNEAQLDKSGLPSDRFFAERPEGSVSTLKIQRTQQEDSAVYLCASSSEGGGTYNEQFFGPGTRLTVL.

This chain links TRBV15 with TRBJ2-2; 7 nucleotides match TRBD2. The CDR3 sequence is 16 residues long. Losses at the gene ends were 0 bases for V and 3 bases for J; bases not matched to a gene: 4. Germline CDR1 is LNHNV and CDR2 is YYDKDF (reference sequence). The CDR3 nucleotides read TGTGCCACCAGCAGAGATGGAGCGGGGTACACCGGGGAGCTGTTTTTT. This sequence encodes CATSRDGAGYTGELFF.

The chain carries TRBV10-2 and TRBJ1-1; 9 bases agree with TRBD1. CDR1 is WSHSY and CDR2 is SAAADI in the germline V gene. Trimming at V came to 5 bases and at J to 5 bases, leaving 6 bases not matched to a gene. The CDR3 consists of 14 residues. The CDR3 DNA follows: TGCGCCAGCAGTCAACAGGGGGCGCATACTGAAGCTTTCTTT. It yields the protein CASSQQGAHTEAFF.

CDR3 coding DNA: TGCGCCAGCAGCCAAGATCTAGGGACAGGGACGACTGGAAACACCATATATTTT. It yields the protein CASSQDLGTGTTGNTIYF. V is TRBV4-3 and J is TRBJ1-3, with TRBD1 matching over 9 bases. The V gene end was trimmed by 0 bases and the J gene end by 2 bases; junction bases not matched to a gene: 8. This CDR3 region has 18 residues. The germline V gene has CDR1 LGHNA and CDR2 YSLEER.

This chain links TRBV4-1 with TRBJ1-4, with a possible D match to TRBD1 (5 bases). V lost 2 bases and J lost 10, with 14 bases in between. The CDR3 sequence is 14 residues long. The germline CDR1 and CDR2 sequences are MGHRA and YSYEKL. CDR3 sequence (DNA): TGCGCCAGCAGCCAATCTGACAGAAGAGGAAAACTGTTTTTT. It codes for CASSQSDRRGKLFF.

This chain's CDR3 is CASSLRERGGKDIQYF. DNA for the CDR3: TGTGCCAGCAGCTTAAGAGAGCGGGGGGGCAAGGACATTCAGTACTTC. This chain joins TRBV13 and TRBJ2-4; 10 bases are shared with TRBD2. V dropped 2 bases and J dropped 8; count of bases not matched to a gene: 9. The length of the CDR3 is 16 residues. Germline V gene lookup returns CDR1 PRHDT and CDR2 FYEKMQ (reference sequence).

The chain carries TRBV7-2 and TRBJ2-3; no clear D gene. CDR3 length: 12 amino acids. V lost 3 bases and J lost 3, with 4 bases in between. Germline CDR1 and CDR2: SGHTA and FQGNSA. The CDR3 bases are TGTGCCAGCAGCTTCTATACAGATACGCAGTATTTT. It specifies CASSFYTDTQYF.

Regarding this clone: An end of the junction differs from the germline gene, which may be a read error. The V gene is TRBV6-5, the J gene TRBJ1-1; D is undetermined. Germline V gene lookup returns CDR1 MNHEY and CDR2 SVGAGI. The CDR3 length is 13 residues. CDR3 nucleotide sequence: TGTGCCAGCAGCTACTCCTTTTTCCCTGAAGCTTTCTTT. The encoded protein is CASSYSFFPEAFF.